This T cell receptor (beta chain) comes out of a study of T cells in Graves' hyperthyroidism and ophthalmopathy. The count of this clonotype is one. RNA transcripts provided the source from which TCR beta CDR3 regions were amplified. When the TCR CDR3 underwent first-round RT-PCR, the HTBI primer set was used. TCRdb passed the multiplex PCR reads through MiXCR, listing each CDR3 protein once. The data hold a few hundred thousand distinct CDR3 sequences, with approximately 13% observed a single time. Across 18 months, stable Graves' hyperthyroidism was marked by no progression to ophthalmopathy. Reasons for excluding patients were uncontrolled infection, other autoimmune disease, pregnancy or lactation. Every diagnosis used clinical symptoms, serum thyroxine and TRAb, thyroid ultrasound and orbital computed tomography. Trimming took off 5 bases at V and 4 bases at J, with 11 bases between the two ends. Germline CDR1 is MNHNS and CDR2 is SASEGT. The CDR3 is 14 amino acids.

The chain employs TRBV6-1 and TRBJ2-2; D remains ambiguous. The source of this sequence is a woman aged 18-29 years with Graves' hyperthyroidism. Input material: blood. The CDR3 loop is CASSPARSTGELFF. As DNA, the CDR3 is TGTGCCAGCAGTCCGGCGAGGAGCACCGGGGAGCTGTTTTTT.